Following are 24 T cell receptor beta chains from one sample sequenced in a study of shared clonotypes between healthy human individuals. TCRdb keeps only in-frame clones here, not all; method: immunoSEQ multiplex PCR. Among about 530,000 clones listed, 75% to 80% were seen once. Sequenced: PBMCs. These receptors all stem from a woman aged 35 to 49 in good health. Some clones in this sample may be carry-over from other donors' samples.

The chain recombines TRBV5-1 with TRBJ1-1; no clear D. V gave up 0 bases and J gave up 3 bases, with 15 bases separating them. CDR1 is SGHRS and CDR2 is YFSETQ in the germline V gene. The CDR3 is 16 amino acids. The CDR3, as DNA: TGCGCCAGCAGCTTGGAGTGGGCGAGACGCGACACTGAAGCTTTCTTT. This encodes CASSLEWARRDTEAFF.

A remark on this clone: In the same sample, other DNA sequences code for this CDR3. The genes are TRBV10-2 and TRBJ2-7, with 14 bases that match TRBD2. Germline assignment: CDR1 WSHSY and CDR2 SAAADI. V shed 6 bases and J 3 bases; nucleotides not matched to a gene: 1. The CDR3 totals 14 residues. The CDR3 DNA reads TGCGCCAGCAGGGGGACTAGCGGGAGCTACGAGCAGTACTTC. The encoded protein is CASRGTSGSYEQYF.

The chain combines TRBV6-5 with TRBJ1-1; possibly TRBD1 for D (6 bases). V was clipped by 5 bases and J by 1 base, with 8 bases between them. Germline CDR1 MNHEY, CDR2 SVGAGI. The CDR3 is made up of 13 amino acids. CDR3 protein: CASSDRQNTEAFF. CDR3 nucleotides: TGTGCCAGCAGTGACAGGCAGAACACTGAAGCTTTCTTT.

This clone occurred once. The chain joins TRBV5-1 to TRBJ2-5; 7 bases line up with TRBD1. This CDR3 contains 15 residues. V trimming: 2 bases; J trimming: 1 base; junction bases outside the gene matches: 5. The germline V gene encodes CDR1 SGHRS and CDR2 YFSETQ. CDR3 coding DNA: TGCGCCAGCAGCTTATCGGGACAGTTCCAAGAGACCCAGTACTTC. Amino acid sequence: CASSLSGQFQETQYF.

The chain carries TRBV9 and TRBJ2-5, with 14 bases lining up with TRBD2. With the DNA end fitting TRBJ2-7 better, the J assignment may be wrong. Per germline, CDR1 SGDLS and CDR2 YYNGEE. The CDR3 is made up of 16 amino acids. The CDR3 region has the DNA TGTGCCAGCAGCGAGGGGGGGACTAGCGGGAGCCGCGAGCAGTACTTC. Translating gives CASSEGGTSGSREQYF.

This sequence joins TRBV7-2 and TRBJ1-5; 7 bases map to TRBD1. The CDR3 is 15 amino acids. Germline CDR1 is SGHTA and CDR2 is FQGNSA. With V trimmed by 0 bases and J by 7 bases, 6 bases remained unmatched. The CDR3: CASSLAGTEWQPQHF. DNA for the CDR3: TGTGCCAGCAGCTTAGCCGGGACAGAATGGCAGCCCCAGCATTTT.

The CDR3 DNA reads as TGCGCCAGCAGCGCCGGGACTAGCGGACACAATGAGCAGTTCTTC. Translating it yields CASSAGTSGHNEQFF. The chain has TRBV5-1 and TRBJ2-1, with 11 bases lining up with TRBD2. Per germline, CDR1 SGHRS and CDR2 YFSETQ. The CDR3 length is 15 residues. The V and J ends lost 4 bases and 5 bases, in that order; junction bases with no gene match: 5.

The V and J genes are TRBV19 and TRBJ2-7; 7 bases align to TRBD1. V was pared by 6 bases and J by 3 bases, with 8 bases of the junction left unmatched. Germline-derived CDR1 and CDR2 are LNHDA and SQIVND (reference sequence). The CDR3 consists of 14 residues. CDR3 residues: CASSPPGQSYEQYF. The CDR3 DNA sequence: TGTGCCAGTAGCCCGCCGGGACAGAGCTACGAGCAGTACTTC.

This clone was seen a single time. This sequence joins TRBV5-1 and TRBJ2-7, with D tentatively TRBD2 (6 bases). CDR1 and CDR2 from the germline V gene are SGHRS and YFSETQ. V lost 2 bases, J lost 2 bases, and 20 bases lay in between. This CDR3 has 17 residues. CDR3 nucleotides: TGCGCCAGCAGCTTCGGGCCCCTGGGACTTGGAGCCTACGAGCAGTACTTC. Its protein product is CASSFGPLGLGAYEQYF.

This chain joins TRBV7-8 and TRBJ2-7; possible D gene TRBD2, 5 bases. The CDR3 has 12 residues. Germline V gene sequence: CDR1 SGHVS, CDR2 FQNEAQ. V dropped 5 bases and J dropped 3 bases, with 8 bases sitting between them. The CDR3 region is CASSVGDYEQYF. For the CDR3, the DNA is TGTGCCAGCAGCGTCGGGGACTACGAGCAGTACTTC.

The rearrangement joins TRBV4-1 to TRBJ2-5; 9 bases match TRBD1. The germline V gene has CDR1 MGHRA and CDR2 YSYEKL. CDR3 length: 16 residues. V was pared by 1 base and J by 5 bases, with 8 bases of the junction left unmatched. CDR3 nucleotide sequence: TGCGCCAGCAGCCAAGGGTACAGGGGGCCAACGGAGACCCAGTACTTC. As protein: CASSQGYRGPTETQYF.

The rearrangement uses TRBV7-2 and TRBJ2-7; D call uncertain. Trimming pared 8 bases from V and 2 bases from J, leaving 13 bases between. In germline, CDR1 is SGHTA, CDR2 FQGNSA. There are 13 residues in the CDR3. The CDR3 nucleotides are TGTGCCAGCGAATCGAACACTACCTACGAGCAGTACTTC. It specifies CASESNTTYEQYF. Full variable domain (rest looked up from reference TRBV7-2 and TRBJ2-7): GAGVSQSPSNKVTEKGKDVELRCDPISGHTALYWYRQSLGQGLEFLIYFQGNSAPDKSGLPSDRFSAERTGGSVSTLTIQRTQQEDSAVYLCASESNTTYEQYFGPGTRLTVT.

This clone was counted once. The chain couples TRBV6-5 to TRBJ2-3; a possible D gene is TRBD2 (5 bases). Germline lookup yields CDR1 MNHEY and CDR2 SVGAGI. V shed 6 bases and J shed 5 bases, with 12 bases lying between them. This CDR3 contains 13 residues. The CDR3 nucleotides are TGTGCCAGCAGCCCCCCGGGGATAGATACGCAGTATTTT. Its translation: CASSPPGIDTQYF.

This chain connects TRBV4-1 to TRBJ1-4, with D uncertain. This CDR3 spans 15 amino acids. The V end lost 4 bases, the J end lost 0 bases, and 9 bases lay between the germline ends. The germline V gene has CDR1 MGHRA and CDR2 YSYEKL. The DNA of the CDR3 is TGCGCCAGCAGCCCGTCCGTTGCAACTAATGAAAAACTGTTTTTT. Amino acids: CASSPSVATNEKLFF.

The rearrangement links TRBV19 to TRBJ2-2; D is unresolved. This CDR3 is built from 16 residues. Germline CDR1 reads LNHDA; CDR2 reads SQIVND (reference sequence). V lost 4 bases and J 5 bases, leaving 17 bases between the germline ends. As DNA, the CDR3 is TGTGCCAGTAGTACCCAAACCCCGGTTTGGACCGGGGAGCTGTTTTTT. Translating it yields CASSTQTPVWTGELFF.

This clone was seen only a few times. This chain links TRBV5-8 with TRBJ2-5; D possibly uses TRBD1 or TRBD2 (6 bases each). Germline-derived CDR1 and CDR2 are SGHTS and YDEGEE. The V end was cut by 3 bases, the J end by 5 bases, with 17 bases between. CDR3 length: 15 amino acids. The CDR3 DNA reads TGTGCCAGCAGCTCGGGGGCCCTAATGGGGGAGACCCAGTACTTC. This codes for CASSSGALMGETQYF.

In the case of this clone: Relative to the germline gene, one junction end is altered; a read error may explain this. This sequence joins TRBV5-1 and TRBJ2-5, with a weak D call TRBD1 (6 bases). This CDR3 is built from 13 residues. Germline CDR1 reads SGHRS; CDR2 reads YFSETQ. CDR3 sequence: CTSSQGPQETQYF. CDR3 bases: TGCACCAGCAGTCAGGGGCCCCAAGAGACCCAGTACTTC.

About this clone itself: This sequence is one base from a far larger clone and is likely a read error. V is TRBV6-1 and J is TRBJ2-7; 11 bases match TRBD1. The CDR3 runs 15 residues. Germline CDR1 is MNHNS and CDR2 is SASEGT. The DNA for the CDR3 is TGTGCCGGCAGTGAGAGCGGGACAGGGGGTAACGAGCAGTACTTC. This encodes CAGSESGTGGNEQYF.

The chain combines TRBV19 with TRBJ2-7, with 8 bases lining up with TRBD1. Looked up from germline, CDR1 is LNHDA and CDR2 is SQIVND (reference sequence). CDR3 length: 16 amino acids. V was pared by 6 bases and J by 2 bases, with 12 bases of the junction left unmatched. The CDR3 reads CASRTTGGFSPYEQYF. CDR3 in DNA: TGTGCCAGTAGAACAACAGGGGGTTTTTCCCCCTACGAGCAGTACTTC.

Only one count was recorded for this clone. The chain uses TRBV5-6 and TRBJ2-7; D tentatively fits TRBD1 or TRBD2 (5 bases each). V gave up 4 bases and J gave up 3 bases, with 17 bases separating them. Germline lookup yields CDR1 SGHDT and CDR2 YYEEEE. The CDR3 spans 15 residues. CDR3 in amino acids: CASSPDMGESYEQYF. CDR3 in DNA: TGTGCCAGCAGCCCGGACATGGGGGAGAGCTACGAGCAGTACTTC.

The V call is TRBV30, the J call TRBJ2-7, with a weak D call TRBD2 (5 bases). CDR3 length: 16 amino acids. Trimming cost V 0 bases and J 0 bases, with 15 bases left between them. Germline V gene sequence: CDR1 GTSNPN, CDR2 SVGIG (reference sequence). CDR3 sequence (DNA): TGTGCCTGGAGTGTAGGGAGTAAAAGAGGCTCCTACGAGCAGTACTTC. This translates into CAWSVGSKRGSYEQYF.

V gene TRBV29-1 combines with J gene TRBJ1-4; D is possibly TRBD1 (6 bases). V was cut by 1 base and J by 8 bases, with 17 bases left in between. This CDR3 contains 15 residues. Germline-derived CDR1 and CDR2 are SQVTM and ANQGSEA. The CDR3 coding sequence is TGCAGCGTTGAAGTAAGGGGGAAGAGGAGCGAAAAACTGTTTTTT. Translation gives CSVEVRGKRSEKLFF.

The chain is built from TRBV19 and TRBJ2-1; TRBD1 might be the D (6 bases). The CDR3 sequence is 14 residues long. Germline V gene sequence: CDR1 LNHDA, CDR2 SQIVND (reference sequence). Trimming stripped 4 bases from V and 8 bases from J, with 15 bases between. The DNA of the CDR3 is TGTGCCAGTAGTAGGGGGCAGGGGATGGATGAGCAGTTCTTC. Its translation is CASSRGQGMDEQFF.

This clone was detected only once. The chain uses TRBV7-9 and TRBJ2-7, with 8 bases matching TRBD1. The length of the CDR3 is 14 residues. The germline gives CDR1 SEHNR, CDR2 FQNEAQ (reference sequence). V shed 8 bases and J 0 bases; nucleotides not matched to a gene: 6. The DNA of the CDR3 is TGTGCCAGCTCCCCAGGGGGCGACTCCTACGAGCAGTACTTC. Translating gives CASSPGGDSYEQYF.